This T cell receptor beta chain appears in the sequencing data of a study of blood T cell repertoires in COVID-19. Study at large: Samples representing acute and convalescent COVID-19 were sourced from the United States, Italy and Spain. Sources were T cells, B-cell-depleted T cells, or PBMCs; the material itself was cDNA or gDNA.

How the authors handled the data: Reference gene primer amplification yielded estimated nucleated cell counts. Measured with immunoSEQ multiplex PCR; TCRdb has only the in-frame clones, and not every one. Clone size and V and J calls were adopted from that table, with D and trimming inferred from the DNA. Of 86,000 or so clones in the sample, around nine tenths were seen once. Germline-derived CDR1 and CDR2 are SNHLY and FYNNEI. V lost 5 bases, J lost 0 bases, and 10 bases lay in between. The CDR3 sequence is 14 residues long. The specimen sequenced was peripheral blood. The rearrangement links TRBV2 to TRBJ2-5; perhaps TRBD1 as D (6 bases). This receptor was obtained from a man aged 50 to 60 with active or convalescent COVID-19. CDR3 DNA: TGTGCCAGCAGTAACCGGGACAACCAAGAGACCCAGTACTTC. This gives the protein CASSNRDNQETQYF.